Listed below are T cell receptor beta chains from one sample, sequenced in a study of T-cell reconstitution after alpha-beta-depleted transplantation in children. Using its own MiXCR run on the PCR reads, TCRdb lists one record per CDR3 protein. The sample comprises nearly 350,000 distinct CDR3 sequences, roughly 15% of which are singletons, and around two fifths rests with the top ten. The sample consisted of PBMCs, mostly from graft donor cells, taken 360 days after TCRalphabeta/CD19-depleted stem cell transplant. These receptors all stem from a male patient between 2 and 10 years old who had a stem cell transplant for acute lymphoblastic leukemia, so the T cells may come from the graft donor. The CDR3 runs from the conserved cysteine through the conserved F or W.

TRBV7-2,CASSLYGQFF
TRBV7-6,CASSLAGQGLDTEAFF
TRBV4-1,CASSQANSLEAFF
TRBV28,CASSLEGQLQETQYF
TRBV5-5,CASSKTVHNQPQHF
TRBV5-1,CASSPKAGTGMYEQYF
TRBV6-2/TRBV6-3,CASSLTSGRAGELFF
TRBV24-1,CATSDLTSDLNGELFF
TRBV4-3,CASSQGASRYQETQYF
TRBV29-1,CSASLRQGSYNEQFF
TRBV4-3,CASSQDQGDTQYF
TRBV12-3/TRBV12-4,CASYEGAPYNEQFF
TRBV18,CASSQTSGAYNEQFF
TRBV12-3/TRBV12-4,CASSFGSGQSTDTQYF
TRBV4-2,CASSPSGEAGELFF
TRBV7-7,CASSLAPGLGRETQYF
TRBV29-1,CSVEGGLWGTDTQYF
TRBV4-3,CASSQIDSGRFQNEQFF
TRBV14,CASSQGNTQYF
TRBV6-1,CASRRDTTGELFF
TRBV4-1,CASSRGTGNQPQHF
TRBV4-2,CASSQSGPGQQETQYF
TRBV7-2,CASSLGGTGNIQYF
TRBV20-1,CSARLAESTDTQYF
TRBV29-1,CSVEKGGIYEQYF
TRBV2,CASSDDRDYGYTF
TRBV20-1,CSASGTSGNYEQYF
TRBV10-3,CATSGARETQYF
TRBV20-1,CSARDPGTSLRETQYF
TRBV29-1,CSVEQGAWNEQFF
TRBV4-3,CASSQEPAGETYNEQFF
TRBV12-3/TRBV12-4,CASSFGNGQETQYF
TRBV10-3,CAIRRSGEQYF
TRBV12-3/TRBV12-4,CASSLERLAVYNEQFF
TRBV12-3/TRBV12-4,CASSYGRGSGSYEQYF
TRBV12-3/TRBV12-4,CASSATPGQGRYGYTF
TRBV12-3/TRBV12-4,CASSPLTSGRPNEQFF
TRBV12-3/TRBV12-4,CASSFSFGTGGGELFF
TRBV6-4,CVSGGQSSYEQYF
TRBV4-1,CASSKGTGGQETQYF
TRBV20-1,CSARDWSSYNEQFF